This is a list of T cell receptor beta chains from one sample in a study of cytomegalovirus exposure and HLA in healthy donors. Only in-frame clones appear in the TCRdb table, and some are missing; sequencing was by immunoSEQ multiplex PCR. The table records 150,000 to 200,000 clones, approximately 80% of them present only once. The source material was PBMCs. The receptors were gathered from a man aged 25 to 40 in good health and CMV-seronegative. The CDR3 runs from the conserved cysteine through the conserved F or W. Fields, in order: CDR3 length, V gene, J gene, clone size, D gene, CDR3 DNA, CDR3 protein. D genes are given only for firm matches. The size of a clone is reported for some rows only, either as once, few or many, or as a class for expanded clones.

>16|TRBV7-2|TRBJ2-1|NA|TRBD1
TGTGCCAGCAGCTTAACGGCGACAGGGGCCGACAATGAGCAGTTCTTC
CASSLTATGADNEQFF
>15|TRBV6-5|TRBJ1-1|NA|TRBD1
TGTGCCAGCAGTTCCACCCAAGGGGGCGGATCTGAAGCTTTCTTT
CASSSTQGGGSEAFF
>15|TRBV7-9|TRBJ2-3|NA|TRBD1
TGTTCCAGCAGCTTAATGGGGACAGGTACAGATACGCAGTATTTT
CSSSLMGTGTDTQYF
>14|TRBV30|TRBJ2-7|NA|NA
TGTGCCTGGACCCCCGGAGCAGCCCGGAGGGAGCAGTACTTC
CAWTPGAARREQYF
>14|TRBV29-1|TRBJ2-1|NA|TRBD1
TGCAGCGTTGAGCCCGGGACAGGGGGTTTTCGGGAGTTCTTC
CSVEPGTGGFREFF
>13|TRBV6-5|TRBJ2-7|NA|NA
TGTGCCAGCAGCCAAGGACAGACGTACGAGCAGTACTTC
CASSQGQTYEQYF
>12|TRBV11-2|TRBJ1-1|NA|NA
TGTGCCAGCAGCTTAGTTTCGGGGTCCACTCGCTTT
CASSLVSGSTRF
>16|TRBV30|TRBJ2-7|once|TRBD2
TGTGCCTGGAGCCCTAGACTAGCGGGAGGTCCCTACGAGCAGTACTTC
CAWSPRLAGGPYEQYF
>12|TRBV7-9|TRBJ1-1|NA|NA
TGTGCCAGCAGCCCACGGACAGATGAAGCTTTCTTT
CASSPRTDEAFF
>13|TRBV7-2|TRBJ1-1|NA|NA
TGTGCCAGCAGCTTCGAGAGGGCAACTGAAGCTTTCTTT
CASSFERATEAFF
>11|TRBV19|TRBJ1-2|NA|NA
TGTGCCAGTCAGGGGACGGGAGGCTACACCTTC
CASQGTGGYTF
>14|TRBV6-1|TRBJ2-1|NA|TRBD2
TGTGCCAGCAACGGACTAGCGGATTACAATGAGCAGTTCTTC
CASNGLADYNEQFF
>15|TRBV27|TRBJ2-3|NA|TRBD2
TGTGCCAGCAGTTGGGGGGGTCGGGGCACAGATACGCAGTATTTT
CASSWGGRGTDTQYF
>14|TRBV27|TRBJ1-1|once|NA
TGTGCCAGCAGTTTCGGGAACATGAACACTGAAGCTTTCTTT
CASSFGNMNTEAFF
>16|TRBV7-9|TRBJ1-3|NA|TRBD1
TGTGCCAGCAGCCCCCGGACAGGGGAGGAAGTAAACACCATATATTTT
CASSPRTGEEVNTIYF